Below, 5 T cell receptor beta chains from the same sample are listed, as sequenced in a study of T cells in Graves' hyperthyroidism and ophthalmopathy. Amplification yielded TCR beta CDR3 regions, with RNA transcripts as the source. RT-PCR in the first round (using the HTBI primer set) targeted the TCR CDR3. From the multiplex PCR reads, TCRdb called clonotypes with MiXCR, one entry per CDR3 protein. The sample lists approximately 400,000 distinct CDR3 sequences, around 14% occurring once. Source material: blood. The receptors were gathered from a woman aged 25-40 years with Graves' hyperthyroidism.

The chain joins TRBV24-1 to TRBJ1-2; the D is unclear. Looked up from germline, CDR1 is KGHDR and CDR2 is SFDVKD. V gave up 4 bases and J gave up 0 bases, with 8 bases separating them. The CDR3 is 14 residues long. The DNA for the CDR3 is TGTGCCACCAGTGACCCGGGGTCTAACTATGGCTACACCTTC. Translation: CATSDPGSNYGYTF.

This clonotype was observed a handful of times. The chain employs TRBV28 and TRBJ2-7, with 7 bases identical to TRBD2. CDR1 is MDHEN and CDR2 is SYDVKM in the germline V gene. There are 13 residues in the CDR3. V trimming: 2 bases; J trimming: 4 bases; junction bases outside the gene matches: 2. The CDR3 nucleotides are TGTGCCAGCAGTTTACCCGGGAGGTACGAGCAGTACTTC. Amino acid sequence: CASSLPGRYEQYF.

This sequence joins TRBV20-1 and TRBJ2-2, with a tentative D call TRBD1 (6 bases). V lost 8 bases to trimming and J lost 3 bases, with 19 bases between them. The CDR3 spans 15 residues. The germline V gene encodes CDR1 DFQATT and CDR2 SNEGSKA (reference sequence). The CDR3, as DNA: TGCAGTCTACACTCCGACAGGTCCTACACCGGGGAGCTGTTTTTT. It is translated as CSLHSDRSYTGELFF.

This clonotype was seen at least ten times. V gene TRBV10-3 combines with J gene TRBJ2-6; D may match TRBD1 or TRBD2 (5 bases each). The V gene's germline CDR1 is ENHRY and CDR2 SYGVKD. The CDR3 covers 17 residues. With 0 bases removed from V and 2 bases from J, the gap between germline ends came to 11 bases. This chain's CDR3 is CAISESILGAGANVLTF. The DNA for the CDR3 is TGTGCCATCAGTGAGTCTATACTGGGGGCTGGGGCCAACGTCCTGACTTTC.

Concerning this clonotype itself: Since a much larger clone is just one base distant, this may be a read error. The rearrangement links TRBV14 to TRBJ2-5, with 15 positions matching TRBD2. V shed 0 bases, J shed 4 bases, and the junction held 12 bases outside the gene matches. The CDR3 is made up of 20 amino acids. CDR1 is SGHDN, CDR2 FVKESK, per germline. The CDR3 here is CASSQERGTSGRSVIETQYF. CDR3 in DNA: TGTGCCAGCAGCCAAGAGCGCGGGACTAGCGGGAGGTCAGTAATAGAGACCCAGTACTTC.